This TCR beta chain originates from a study of blood T cell repertoires in COVID-19. Across the study: PBMCs, B-cell-depleted T cells, or T cells provided the cDNA or gDNA that made up the material.

The germline V gene has CDR1 SGHTA and CDR2 FQGNSA. The CDR3 is 15 residues long. Trimming left V 1 base short and J 4 bases short, with 13 bases between. Original methodology: Amplification of reference gene primers provided the estimated nucleated cell counts. The assay was immunoSEQ multiplex PCR, and TCRdb's table has in-frame clones only and misses some. V, J and clone size were drawn from that table, and D and trimming were deduced from the DNA. The data hold some 270,000 clones, with more than 75% observed a single time. J is TRBJ1-2 and V is TRBV7-2, with D maybe TRBD1 (5 bases). Input material: peripheral blood. The receptor comes from a man aged 35 to 55 with active or convalescent COVID-19. CDR3 residues: CASSLDFGGSYGYTF. In nucleotides, the CDR3 is TGTGCCAGCAGCTTAGATTTCGGGGGGAGCTATGGCTACACCTTC.